This T cell receptor (beta chain) was found in a study of blood T cell repertoires in COVID-19. Study information: Samples came from the United States, Italy and Spain, spanning acute and convalescent COVID-19. In each case, the material was cDNA or gDNA derived from T cells, B-cell-depleted T cells, or PBMCs.

Authors' analysis steps: Using reference gene primer amplification, nucleated cell counts were estimated. Sequencing was performed with immunoSEQ multiplex PCR; in TCRdb, only in-frame clones are kept and a portion is missing. D and trimming come from the DNA, and the V and J calls and clone size come from that table. There are over 450,000 clones in the sample; around nine tenths occur only once, and roughly 7.3% lies in the top ten. The CDR3 runs 17 residues. Trimming at V came to 4 bases and at J to 1 base, leaving 8 bases not matched to a gene. Germline CDR1 and CDR2: SGHDT and YYEEEE. Seattle researchers signed up patients amid active infection and tracked them longitudinally.

The chain combines TRBV5-6 with TRBJ2-1, with 10 bases that match TRBD2. The sequenced sample consisted of peripheral blood. The source is a woman in her forties or fifties with COVID-19, enrolled during active disease. CDR3 amino acids: CASSTVAGGESYNEQFF. The CDR3 nucleotides read TGTGCCAGCAGCACGGTAGCGGGGGGTGAATCCTACAATGAGCAGTTCTTC.